These T cell receptor beta chains were read from a single sample in a study of PD-1 blockade in classical Hodgkin lymphoma. The table came from immunoSEQ multiplex PCR; TCRdb's copy has only in-frame clones and leaves some out. The table records approximately 34,000 clones, 76% of them present only once. The sequencing used peripheral blood mononuclear cells (PBMCs), collected before the second cycle of nivolumab. Receptors originate from a human donor with classical Hodgkin lymphoma. The CDR3 runs from the conserved cysteine through the conserved F or W. The order of the fields is D gene, V gene, J gene, clone size, CDR3 protein, CDR3 DNA. The D gene is left open where the match is weak. Clone size is shown for a subset of rows, as once, few, many or a class of expanded clone.

.,TRBV7-9,TRBJ2-1,.,CASSFFGHPRSLEQFF,TGTGCCAGCAGCTTTTTTGGGCACCCCCGCTCCCTCGAGCAGTTCTTC
TRBD2,TRBV5-6,TRBJ2-3,.,CASILAGITDTQYF,TGTGCCAGCATCCTAGCGGGGATCACAGATACGCAGTATTTT
.,TRBV5-5,TRBJ1-1,.,CASSLGAYTEAFF,TGTGCCAGCAGCTTGGGGGCATACACTGAAGCTTTCTTT
TRBD1,TRBV5-6,TRBJ2-7,.,CASSLDRQGDSYEQYF,TGTGCCAGCAGCTTGGATCGACAGGGGGACTCCTACGAGCAGTACTTC
.,TRBV5-1,TRBJ1-2,few,CASSQGYGHPYGYTF,TGCGCCAGCAGCCAAGGGTATGGGCACCCCTATGGCTACACCTTC
.,TRBV7-2,TRBJ2-2,.,CASSSPGGALTGELFF,TGTGCCAGCAGCTCGCCAGGGGGGGCGCTAACCGGGGAGCTGTTTTTT
.,TRBV7-9,TRBJ2-3,.,CASSFDRRDTQYF,TGTGCCAGCAGTTTCGACCGGAGAGATACGCAGTATTTT
.,TRBV7-3,TRBJ2-7,.,CASSLTSQGYEQYF,TGTGCCAGCAGCTTAACTTCACAGGGCTACGAGCAGTACTTC
TRBD1,TRBV6-1,TRBJ2-1,.,CASSEVWGRGNEQFF,TGTGCCAGCAGTGAAGTCTGGGGCAGGGGGAATGAGCAGTTCTTC
TRBD1,TRBV2,TRBJ2-7,.,CASFGVNRGIYEQYF,TGTGCCAGCTTTGGGGTCAACAGGGGGATATACGAGCAGTACTTC
TRBD1,TRBV5-1,TRBJ1-1,few,CASSIQGSTEAFF,TGCGCCAGCAGCATACAGGGGAGCACTGAAGCTTTCTTT
TRBD1,TRBV7-3,TRBJ2-2,.,CASSRTGVDTGELFF,TGTGCCAGCAGCCGGACAGGGGTCGACACCGGGGAGCTGTTTTTT
.,TRBV29-1,TRBJ2-1,.,CSVDASGEWASYNEQFF,TGCAGCGTTGATGCGTCAGGGGAATGGGCCTCCTACAATGAGCAGTTCTTC
.,TRBV4-1,TRBJ1-2,.,CASSQGSGGQSQGYTF,TGCGCCAGCAGCCAAGGCTCGGGTGGACAATCCCAGGGCTACACCTTC
TRBD1,TRBV2,TRBJ2-7,.,CASSRTGGSYEQYF,TGTGCCAGCAGTAGGACAGGGGGAAGCTACGAGCAGTACTTC
.,TRBV4-3,TRBJ2-1,.,CASSQAYNEQFF,TGCGCCAGCAGCCAAGCCTACAATGAGCAGTTCTTC
.,TRBV6-5,TRBJ2-7,few,CASSYGPGPYEQYF,TGTGCCAGCAGTTACGGGCCGGGACCCTACGAGCAGTACTTC
TRBD1,TRBV5-1,TRBJ2-3,few,CASSLRTGESTDTQYF,TGCGCCAGCAGCCTCCGGACAGGGGAAAGCACAGATACGCAGTATTTT
.,TRBV29-1,TRBJ1-2,.,CSVEDLFGGYGYTF,TGCAGCGTTGAAGACCTTTTCGGGGGCTATGGCTACACCTTC
.,TRBV7-2,TRBJ2-7,few,CASSLGRGEQYF,TGTGCCAGCAGCTTGGGGAGGGGGGAGCAGTACTTC
.,TRBV5-1,TRBJ1-6,.,CASSLGGDLRSPLHF,TGCGCCAGCAGCTTGGGAGGGGACCTTCGGTCACCCCTCCACTTT
.,TRBV4-2,TRBJ2-3,once,CASSQRTGDTQYF,TGTGCCAGCAGCCAAAGGACTGGGGATACGCAGTATTTT
TRBD1,TRBV6-4,TRBJ1-5,.,CASRPTGTGTYSNQPQHF,TGTGCCAGCAGGCCAACCGGGACAGGAACGTATAGCAATCAGCCCCAGCATTTT
.,TRBV4-2,TRBJ2-1,.,CASSQVRNEQFF,TGTGCCAGCAGCCAAGTACGGAATGAGCAGTTCTTC
.,TRBV4-3,TRBJ1-3,few,CASSQDYQGRWGNTIYF,TGCGCCAGCAGCCAAGATTACCAGGGCAGATGGGGAAACACCATATATTTT
.,TRBV7-9,TRBJ1-2,.,CASSLAVSYGYTF,TGTGCCAGCAGCTTAGCGGTCAGCTATGGCTACACCTTC
.,TRBV6-6,TRBJ2-3,.,CASSYIAYPSTDTQYF,TGTGCCAGCAGTTACATAGCTTACCCGAGCACAGATACGCAGTATTTT
.,TRBV10-3,TRBJ2-3,.,CAIGQAGGPHTQYF,TGTGCCATCGGACAAGCGGGCGGCCCACATACGCAGTATTTT
.,TRBV4-2,TRBJ2-3,.,CASSQGRSTDTQYF,TGTGCCAGCAGCCAAGGACGAAGCACAGATACGCAGTATTTT
TRBD2,TRBV7-6,TRBJ2-3,.,CASSSRTSGDTQYF,TGTGCCAGCAGCTCTAGGACTAGCGGGGATACGCAGTATTTT
TRBD2,TRBV2,TRBJ2-1,.,CASSPGGHEQFF,TGTGCCAGCAGTCCGGGGGGTCATGAGCAGTTCTTC
.,TRBV7-2,TRBJ2-7,.,CASSLQGYEQYF,TGTGCCAGCAGCTTACAGGGATACGAGCAGTACTTC
.,TRBV9,TRBJ2-3,.,CATSRDIHTDTQYF,TGTGCCACCAGCCGGGACATACACACAGATACGCAGTATTTT
.,TRBV19,TRBJ1-2,few,CASSIERGISGISDGYTF,TGTGCCAGTAGTATAGAACGAGGGATCTCGGGCATATCTGATGGCTACACCTTC
TRBD2,TRBV10-1,TRBJ2-7,.,CASSERLAGTNEQYF,TGCGCCAGCAGTGAAAGGCTAGCGGGAACCAACGAGCAGTACTTC
TRBD1,TRBV9,TRBJ1-2,.,CASTSDRADGYTF,TGTGCCAGCACCTCGGACAGGGCCGATGGCTACACCTTC
.,TRBV4-1,TRBJ2-3,.,CASSQDLRGGASRQYF,TGCGCCAGCAGCCAAGATCTCAGAGGGGGGGCCTCAAGGCAGTATTTT
.,TRBV4-1,TRBJ2-5,.,CASSQAPTGVGQETQYF,TGCGCCAGCAGCCAAGCTCCTACGGGGGTTGGGCAAGAGACCCAGTACTTC
.,TRBV27,TRBJ2-1,.,CASSLTGQDIFNEQFF,TGTGCCAGCAGTTTAACGGGGCAAGACATTTTCAATGAGCAGTTCTTC
TRBD1,TRBV5-5,TRBJ2-7,.,CASSPGQGIYEQYF,TGTGCCAGCAGCCCGGGACAGGGGATCTACGAGCAGTACTTC